This section outlines one T cell receptor beta chain sequence together with its context. Under the authors' procedure: Cell counts per sample came from amplifying reference gene primers. Profiled with immunoSEQ multiplex PCR; TCRdb holds only in-frame clones, not every one. That table gives V, J and clone size, and the DNA gave D and trimming. The table lists roughly 150,000 clones, almost 80% of them singletons. These data belong to a study of blood T cell repertoires in COVID-19. Study context: COVID-19 samples, acute and convalescent, were from the United States, Italy and Spain. PBMCs, B-cell-depleted T cells, or T cells were the source of the cDNA or gDNA that made up the material.

The trim removed 3 bases at V and 2 bases at J, leaving 4 bases unmatched. Germline V CDR1 and CDR2: SGHVS, FQNEAQ. This CDR3 is built from 16 residues. The origin of this receptor is a man aged 50-59 years with active or convalescent COVID-19. What was sequenced was peripheral blood. The rearrangement uses TRBV7-8 and TRBJ2-1; 10 nucleotides align to TRBD1. The CDR3 sequence: CASSLSGTGAYNEQFF. The CDR3 DNA sequence: TGTGCCAGCAGCTTGAGTGGGACAGGGGCCTACAATGAGCAGTTCTTC. Drawing the rest from reference TRBV7-8 and TRBJ2-1, the complete variable domain is GAGVSQSPRYKVAKRGQDVALRCDPISGHVSLFWYQQALGQGPEFLTYFQNEAQLDKSGLPSDRFFAERPEGSVSTLKIQRTQQEDSAVYLCASSLSGTGAYNEQFFGPGTRLTVL.